These T cell receptor beta chains were read from a single sample in a study of shared clonotypes between healthy human individuals. Sequencing was performed with immunoSEQ multiplex PCR; in TCRdb, only in-frame clones are kept and a portion is missing. Seen here are hundreds of thousands of clones, 90% to 97% observed once, and the top ten hold 0.11%. The material sequenced was naive CD8+ T cells sorted from blood. The receptors here all came from a woman in her 30s in good health. CDR3s leave out the opening cysteine and the closing phenylalanine or tryptophan. The order of the fields is V gene, J gene, CDR3 protein.

TRBV28,TRBJ1-1,ASSRDTPGIEAF
TRBV6-5,TRBJ2-3,ASSYSSVLTDTQY
TRBV5-4,TRBJ1-3,ASSSDSYSGNTIY
TRBV2,TRBJ2-2,ASRDRGRAGELF
TRBV27,TRBJ2-5,ASSLSGLLETQY
TRBV28,TRBJ2-7,ASSRLGETYEQY
TRBV28,TRBJ2-7,ASKGVDEQY
TRBV2,TRBJ2-7,ASSLVRDWETSRYEQY
TRBV7-9,TRBJ1-2,ASSLDSQGYT
TRBV9,TRBJ1-3,ASSVGGTETSGNTIY
TRBV4-1,TRBJ2-3,ASSQSAPLAVTDTQY
TRBV7-5,TRBJ2-7,VRSFLSDNNRENEQY
TRBV2,TRBJ1-2,ASSEAGTAYGYT
TRBV9,TRBJ2-5,ASSETLAGGLETQY
TRBV5-8,TRBJ2-7,ASSYRGVHEQY
TRBV27,TRBJ1-4,ASSLGTGGKEKLF
TRBV9,TRBJ2-1,ASSSGLAGGNEQF
TRBV9,TRBJ2-3,ASSVGGSTDTQY
TRBV7-9,TRBJ2-1,ASSSGRVSSYNEQF
TRBV7-9,TRBJ2-7,ASSPTGTGFGNEQY
TRBV2,TRBJ2-7,ASSVALAKYEQY
TRBV2,TRBJ1-1,ATRDGFRDGGTAEAF
TRBV5-6,TRBJ1-2,ASRSGTGTWGYT
TRBV5-4,TRBJ2-1,ASSSPSRLAGRSGYEQF
TRBV28,TRBJ1-1,ASSDRTGGTEAF
TRBV9,TRBJ2-7,ASSVQGERYEQY
TRBV5-1,TRBJ2-7,ASSLEGPPSLSSYEQY
TRBV7-9,TRBJ1-1,ASSSGPRGTEAF
TRBV27,TRBJ2-1,ASSPSGHNNEQF
TRBV9,TRBJ2-7,ASSVEEGNNEQY
TRBV5-6,TRBJ1-1,ASSISTEAF
TRBV6-6,TRBJ1-6,ASSKGQPSPPLH
TRBV6-1,TRBJ1-2,ASSKAGQGGYGYT
TRBV5-6,TRBJ2-5,ASSLTTSGSPETQY
TRBV6-1,TRBJ2-7,ASSEAGVTANSYEQY
TRBV11-2,TRBJ2-7,ASSYGGTGYEQY
TRBV19,TRBJ2-7,ASSNLDPYEQY
TRBV19,TRBJ1-4,ASSPTGGVATNEKLF
TRBV5-1,TRBJ2-7,ASSPMGIRGRYEQY
TRBV5-4,TRBJ2-7,ASSLGTSGSSYEQY
TRBV15,TRBJ2-5,ATSRDSEGEETQY
TRBV27,TRBJ2-3,ASRGSSTDTQY
TRBV4-2,TRBJ1-1,ASKGDDREGPWAF
TRBV6-1,TRBJ1-1,ASSEGQGYTEAF
TRBV4-1,TRBJ1-5,ASSQTDYNQPQH
TRBV6-1,TRBJ2-5,ASGNRFQETQY
TRBV7-2,TRBJ2-3,ASSLGGRALDTQY
TRBV29-1,TRBJ1-2,SVVSSNAPGYT
TRBV4-2,TRBJ2-2,ASSQEKGLAGSTGELF
TRBV6-1,TRBJ1-1,ASSDGPGLYTEAF